Listed below are T cell receptor beta chains from one sample, sequenced in a study of cytomegalovirus exposure and HLA in healthy donors. Here immunoSEQ multiplex PCR was the method, and the copy in TCRdb shows in-frame clones only, minus some. This table has about 130,000 clones, over 15% appearing once. Sequenced: PBMCs. The receptors originated from a female donor in good health and CMV-seropositive. Each CDR3 is given with its conserved first and last residue. Fields, in order: D gene, V gene, J gene, clone size, CDR3 DNA, CDR3 protein. A D gene is named only where the DNA matches it firmly. A row's size may be missing; if present it is once, few, many or a size class.

d_call: .
v_call: TRBV30
j_call: TRBJ2-5
clone_size: .
cdr3_nt: TGTGCCTGGAAGCTGACTGCCAGCGAGACCCAGTACTTC
cdr3_aa: CAWKLTASETQYF

d_call: .
v_call: TRBV5-6
j_call: TRBJ1-5
clone_size: .
cdr3_nt: TGTGCCAGCAGTATGAATCGGGGTCAGCCCCAGCATTTT
cdr3_aa: CASSMNRGQPQHF

d_call: TRBD2
v_call: TRBV7-7
j_call: TRBJ2-5
clone_size: .
cdr3_nt: TGTGCTAGCAGCTTAAGTGTCGCGGGAGGGCCGGTAGAGACCCAGTACTTC
cdr3_aa: CASSLSVAGGPVETQYF

d_call: .
v_call: TRBV15
j_call: TRBJ2-6
clone_size: .
cdr3_nt: TGTGCCACCGCGGGATCCAGGACTCTAAACGTCCTGACTTTC
cdr3_aa: CATAGSRTLNVLTF

d_call: .
v_call: TRBV7-9
j_call: TRBJ2-3
clone_size: .
cdr3_nt: TGTGCCAGCAGCAGCTATAGCACAGATACGCAGTATTTT
cdr3_aa: CASSSYSTDTQYF

d_call: TRBD2
v_call: TRBV5-1
j_call: TRBJ2-3
clone_size: .
cdr3_nt: TGCGCCAGTAACAGCGGGAGTTCTACAGATACGCAGTATTTT
cdr3_aa: CASNSGSSTDTQYF

d_call: .
v_call: TRBV10-1
j_call: TRBJ1-5
clone_size: .
cdr3_nt: TGCGCCAGCAGTGGGGTGGAGTTCGCGAGCAATCAGCCCCAGCATTTT
cdr3_aa: CASSGVEFASNQPQHF

d_call: TRBD1
v_call: TRBV30
j_call: TRBJ2-7
clone_size: few
cdr3_nt: TGTGCCTGGCAGAATGAGGGGGCCCTCCACGAGCAGTACTTC
cdr3_aa: CAWQNEGALHEQYF

d_call: .
v_call: TRBV21-1
j_call: TRBJ2-3
clone_size: few
cdr3_nt: TGTGCCAGCAGCAAGACGGGAGGGGGGGCCGATCTCACAGATACGCAGTATTTT
cdr3_aa: CASSKTGGGADLTDTQYF

d_call: .
v_call: TRBV28
j_call: TRBJ2-3
clone_size: .
cdr3_nt: TGTGCCAGCAGTTCCTTCAACGTGAGAGATACGCAGTATTTT
cdr3_aa: CASSSFNVRDTQYF

d_call: TRBD2
v_call: TRBV5-1
j_call: TRBJ2-1
clone_size: few
cdr3_nt: TGCGCCAGCAGCAAAACTAGCGAGGTTGAGCAGTTCTTC
cdr3_aa: CASSKTSEVEQFF

d_call: TRBD2
v_call: TRBV9
j_call: TRBJ2-5
clone_size: .
cdr3_nt: TGTGCCAGCAGCGTAGCGGGGGGAGGAGAGACCCAGTACTTC
cdr3_aa: CASSVAGGGETQYF

d_call: .
v_call: TRBV5-1
j_call: TRBJ1-2
clone_size: few
cdr3_nt: TGCGCCAGCAGCTTAGACAGGATCGGCTACACCTTC
cdr3_aa: CASSLDRIGYTF

d_call: TRBD2
v_call: TRBV6-1
j_call: TRBJ2-3
clone_size: few
cdr3_nt: TGTGCCAGCATGGGAGCGGGGCTCACAGATACGCAGTATTTT
cdr3_aa: CASMGAGLTDTQYF

d_call: .
v_call: TRBV5-6
j_call: TRBJ1-4
clone_size: .
cdr3_nt: TGTGCCAGCAGCTTGAGGGGTTCTAGTGAAAAACTGTTTTTT
cdr3_aa: CASSLRGSSEKLFF

d_call: TRBD1
v_call: TRBV28
j_call: TRBJ2-7
clone_size: .
cdr3_nt: TGTGCCAGCAGGACAGGGGGCCGTATTGGGCAGTACTTC
cdr3_aa: CASRTGGRIGQYF

d_call: .
v_call: TRBV28
j_call: TRBJ1-2
clone_size: .
cdr3_nt: TGTGCCACCCGGGGGTGGGGGAGTAAAAACTATGGCTACACCTTC
cdr3_aa: CATRGWGSKNYGYTF

d_call: TRBD1
v_call: TRBV5-4
j_call: TRBJ1-2
clone_size: .
cdr3_nt: TGTGCCAGCAGCCGTGAGGGGGCGGGCAACTATGGCTACACCTTC
cdr3_aa: CASSREGAGNYGYTF

d_call: .
v_call: TRBV18
j_call: TRBJ2-5
clone_size: .
cdr3_nt: TGTGCCAGCTCACCAGGTGGGTGGGAGCACCTCCAAGAGACCCAGTACTTC
cdr3_aa: CASSPGGWEHLQETQYF

d_call: TRBD1
v_call: TRBV10-3
j_call: TRBJ2-7
clone_size: .
cdr3_nt: TGTGCCATCAGTGACGGACAGGCCCTCTACGAGCAGTACTTC
cdr3_aa: CAISDGQALYEQYF

d_call: TRBD2
v_call: TRBV18
j_call: TRBJ2-1
clone_size: .
cdr3_nt: TGTGCCAGCTCACCTATTAGCGGGGTAGACAATGAGCAGTTCTTC
cdr3_aa: CASSPISGVDNEQFF

d_call: TRBD1
v_call: TRBV4-1
j_call: TRBJ2-3
clone_size: .
cdr3_nt: TGCGCCAGCAGCCGGGGACAGGGGTACACAGATACGCAGTATTTT
cdr3_aa: CASSRGQGYTDTQYF

d_call: TRBD1
v_call: TRBV5-1
j_call: TRBJ1-1
clone_size: few
cdr3_nt: TGCGCCAGCAGCTTGCGGGTTCCAGGGGGGACCACTGAAGCTTTCTTT
cdr3_aa: CASSLRVPGGTTEAFF

d_call: .
v_call: TRBV6-5
j_call: TRBJ1-6
clone_size: .
cdr3_nt: TGTGCCAGCAGTTACGGGGGAGGGGGGCTCGGTTCACCCCTCCACTTT
cdr3_aa: CASSYGGGGLGSPLHF

d_call: .
v_call: TRBV4-3
j_call: TRBJ2-1
clone_size: few
cdr3_nt: TGCGCCAGCAGCCAAGATAGCATGAGGATAAAATACAATGAGCAGTTCTTC
cdr3_aa: CASSQDSMRIKYNEQFF

d_call: .
v_call: TRBV7-8
j_call: TRBJ2-7
clone_size: .
cdr3_nt: TGTGCCAGCAGCTTACGCCGGTACGAGCAGTACTTC
cdr3_aa: CASSLRRYEQYF

d_call: TRBD1
v_call: TRBV5-6
j_call: TRBJ1-4
clone_size: few
cdr3_nt: TGTGCCAGCAGCTACAGGGGCAGACTTAATGAAAAACCGTTTTTT
cdr3_aa: CASSYRGRLNEKPFF

d_call: .
v_call: TRBV29-1
j_call: TRBJ1-3
clone_size: few
cdr3_nt: TGCAGCGTTCAACCGTCGGGGGGCGGAGGAAACACCATATATTTT
cdr3_aa: CSVQPSGGGGNTIYF

d_call: TRBD2
v_call: TRBV2
j_call: TRBJ2-7
clone_size: few
cdr3_nt: TGTGCCAGCATCCCCCAGGGGACTAGCGGGAGGATAGCCTACGAGCAGTACTTC
cdr3_aa: CASIPQGTSGRIAYEQYF

d_call: .
v_call: TRBV27
j_call: TRBJ1-4
clone_size: .
cdr3_nt: TGTGCCAGCAGTTTATCGAGGCAGGGTGGAACAACTAATGAAAAACTGTTTTTT
cdr3_aa: CASSLSRQGGTTNEKLFF

d_call: .
v_call: TRBV5-6
j_call: TRBJ1-1
clone_size: .
cdr3_nt: TGTGCCAGCAGCTTGCGAGAGGTAACTGAAGCTTTCTTT
cdr3_aa: CASSLREVTEAFF

d_call: TRBD1
v_call: TRBV27
j_call: TRBJ2-7
clone_size: .
cdr3_nt: TGTGCCAGCAGTTTAACAGGGGGCATCTACGAGCAGTACTTC
cdr3_aa: CASSLTGGIYEQYF

d_call: TRBD1
v_call: TRBV29-1
j_call: TRBJ2-2
clone_size: few
cdr3_nt: TGCAGCGTTACTCAACAGGGGACATTTACCGATGAGCTGTTTTTT
cdr3_aa: CSVTQQGTFTDELFF

d_call: TRBD1
v_call: TRBV19
j_call: TRBJ1-5
clone_size: .
cdr3_nt: TGTGCCAGTAGTATAGATCCCGGGACAGTACTTTATCAGCCCCAGCATTTT
cdr3_aa: CASSIDPGTVLYQPQHF

d_call: .
v_call: TRBV14
j_call: TRBJ1-1
clone_size: .
cdr3_nt: TGTGCCAGCAGCCCAAAACCAGACAGAATCACTGAAGCTTTCTTT
cdr3_aa: CASSPKPDRITEAFF

d_call: .
v_call: TRBV2
j_call: TRBJ1-5
clone_size: .
cdr3_nt: TGTGCCAGTAGCGCTTCGACGGGAAATCAGCCCCAGCATTTT
cdr3_aa: CASSASTGNQPQHF